This passage covers 17 T cell receptor beta chains from one sample sequenced in a study of OX40 agonist ivuxolimab in advanced cancers. Repertoires were generated with immunoSEQ multiplex PCR, while TCRdb's copy carries only in-frame clones and drops some. In the table there are some 85,000 clones, roughly nine tenths of which are singletons. The sample in question was CD4+ or CD8+ T cells sorted from blood, obtained in a trial of the OX40 agonist ivuxolimab. All receptors derive from an adult with an advanced solid tumor such as melanoma, head and neck, liver or kidney cancer.

V is TRBV18 and J is TRBJ1-4; D gene ambiguous. The CDR3 contains 13 residues. Trimming took 6 bases from V and 8 from J, leaving 13 bases between them. Germline CDR1 reads KGHSH; CDR2 reads LQKENI. The CDR3 spells CASSPRDGEKLFF. The CDR3 nucleotides read TGTGCCAGCTCCCCGAGGGATGGGGAAAAACTGTTTTTT.

The chain uses TRBV11-3 and TRBJ2-6, with D unresolved. The CDR3 contains 14 residues. Per the germline V gene, CDR1 is SGHNT and CDR2 is YENEEA. The V and J ends lost 1 base and 0 bases respectively, with 1 base between them. The CDR3 loop is CASSLVSGANVLTF. The CDR3 DNA is TGTGCCAGCAGCTTAGTCTCTGGGGCCAACGTCCTGACTTTC.

This sequence joins TRBV19 and TRBJ2-7, with 10 bases lining up with TRBD2. Germline trimming cut 6 bases from V and 2 bases from J; bases unmatched to any gene: 7. The CDR3 consists of 15 residues. Germline V CDR1 and CDR2: LNHDA, SQIVND (reference sequence). This chain's CDR3 is CASSPLAGTTYEQYF. In DNA, the CDR3 is TGTGCCAGTAGCCCACTAGCGGGGACTACCTACGAGCAGTACTTC.

The gene calls are TRBV10-3 and TRBJ2-7; 9 nucleotides agree with TRBD1. Germline V gene lookup returns CDR1 ENHRY and CDR2 SYGVKD. This CDR3 has 14 residues. With 5 bases clipped from V and 3 bases from J, the junction kept 5 bases outside the gene matches. The CDR3 bases are TGTGCCATCAGTAGGACAGGGGAGATCTACGAGCAGTACTTC. Its protein is CAISRTGEIYEQYF.

The V call is TRBV6-4, the J call TRBJ2-1; tentatively, D is TRBD2 (6 bases). The CDR3 loop spans 10 amino acids. Trimming took 10 bases from V and 9 from J, leaving 10 bases between them. Germline lookup yields CDR1 MRHNA and CDR2 SNTAGT. In DNA form, the CDR3 reads TGTGCCACCCAGGGAGGTGAGCAGTTCTTC. Residues: CATQGGEQFF.

This chain uses TRBV28 with TRBJ2-1; 8 nucleotides agree with TRBD1. The trim removed 7 bases at V and 7 bases at J, leaving 12 bases unmatched. CDR1 is MDHEN, CDR2 SYDVKM, per germline. The CDR3 sequence is 15 residues long. CDR3 coding DNA: TGTGCCAGCACCGCTCCGGGACAGGCTAGAAATGAGCAGTTCTTC. Amino acids: CASTAPGQARNEQFF.

The genes are TRBV30 and TRBJ2-7; TRBD2 aligns across 11 bases. Germline lookup yields CDR1 GTSNPN and CDR2 SVGIG (reference sequence). This CDR3 is built from 14 residues. With 7 bases clipped from V and 3 bases from J, the junction kept 8 bases outside the gene matches. Here the CDR3 DNA reads TGTGCCTCCACCGGGACTAGCGGAATCTACGAGCAGTACTTC. It is translated as CASTGTSGIYEQYF. Full variable domain (outside the CDR3, taken from reference TRBV30 and TRBJ2-7): SQTIHQWPATLVQPVGSPLSLECTVEGTSNPNLYWYRQAAGRGLQLLFYSVGIGQISSEVPQNLSASRPQDRQFILSSKKLLLSDSGFYLCASTGTSGIYEQYFGPGTRLTVT.

In its sample, this clone was seen once. The chain is built from TRBV29-1 and TRBJ2-3; tentatively, D is TRBD2 (5 bases). V lost 6 bases, J lost 1 base, and 8 bases lay in between. The CDR3 contains 12 residues. The V gene's germline CDR1 is SQVTM and CDR2 ANQGSEA. Here the CDR3 reads CSVVRGTDTQYF. The CDR3 DNA follows: TGCAGCGTCGTGCGGGGCACAGATACGCAGTATTTT.

The chain uses TRBV6-4 and TRBJ2-2; D is ambiguous. The germline CDR1 and CDR2 sequences are MRHNA and SNTAGT. The CDR3 covers 14 residues. Trimming shortened V by 7 bases and J by 0 bases, and 9 bases separated the two germline ends. CDR3 sequence reads: CASTPGTNTGELFF. As DNA, the CDR3 is TGTGCCAGCACTCCAGGTACGAACACCGGGGAGCTGTTTTTT.

The V gene is TRBV19, the J gene TRBJ2-4; 7 bases agree with TRBD2. Germline V gene lookup returns CDR1 LNHDA and CDR2 SQIVND (reference sequence). The CDR3 spans 18 residues. V lost 3 bases, J lost 0 bases, and 11 bases stayed unmatched. As DNA, the CDR3 is TGTGCCAGTAGTATTCAAGCGGGATCGGGGCTAGCCAAAAACATTCAGTACTTC. It yields the protein CASSIQAGSGLAKNIQYF.

This chain uses TRBV27 with TRBJ1-1, with 7 bases that match TRBD1. The ends lost 5 bases at V and 0 bases at J; junction bases unmatched: 6. The CDR3 has 15 residues. From germline, CDR1 is MNHEY and CDR2 SMNVEV (reference sequence). The CDR3 sequence: CASSNGDSLNTEAFF. In DNA, the CDR3 is TGTGCCAGCAGTAATGGGGACAGTTTGAACACTGAAGCTTTCTTT.

V gene TRBV4-2 combines with J gene TRBJ1-1, with unresolved D. The CDR3 covers 15 residues. Germline assignment: CDR1 LGHNA and CDR2 YNFKEQ. Trimming cost V 0 bases and J 2 bases, with 10 bases left between them. In DNA, the CDR3 is TGTGCCAGCAGCCAAGAAATGGCGGGAAACACTGAAGCTTTCTTT. It encodes CASSQEMAGNTEAFF.

This chain uses TRBV10-3 with TRBJ2-3; 7 bases agree with TRBD2. From germline, CDR1 is ENHRY and CDR2 SYGVKD. Trimming cost V 3 bases and J 5 bases; bases outside gene matches: 8. There are 15 residues in the CDR3. The CDR3 sequence: CAISERAGEEDTQYF. The CDR3 DNA reads TGTGCCATCAGTGAAAGGGCGGGAGAGGAAGATACGCAGTATTTT.

The chain combines TRBV7-2 with TRBJ2-7; D gene uncertain. Looked up from germline, CDR1 is SGHTA and CDR2 is FQGNSA. Trimming pared 5 bases from V and 4 bases from J, leaving 12 bases between. The CDR3 has 13 amino acids. In DNA form, the CDR3 reads TGTGCCAGCAGCCCCCGGCGAGGATACGAGCAGTACTTC. Protein sequence: CASSPRRGYEQYF.

CDR3 coding DNA: TGTGCCAGCAGTAAGGACAGGGACGAGCAGTACTTC. As protein: CASSKDRDEQYF. The rearrangement uses TRBV6-1 and TRBJ2-7, with 8 positions matching TRBD1. The CDR3 is 12 amino acids. The junction had 2 bases not matched to a gene; V was cut back by 5 bases and J by 5 bases. Germline-derived CDR1 and CDR2 are MNHNS and SASEGT.

The chain recombines TRBV5-6 with TRBJ2-1; possibly TRBD1 for D (7 bases). Per the germline V gene, CDR1 is SGHDT and CDR2 is YYEEEE. The CDR3 is 15 amino acids. The V gene lost 1 base and the J gene lost 4 bases, with 12 bases spanning the gap. CDR3 amino acids: CASSLRRGRYNEQFF. In nucleotides, the CDR3 is TGTGCCAGCAGCTTGAGGAGGGGGCGGTACAATGAGCAGTTCTTC.

CDR3 DNA: TGTGCCAGCAGTTTACGGGCAGGGTCCACAGATACGCAGTATTTT. Translated: CASSLRAGSTDTQYF. The V gene is TRBV28, the J gene TRBJ2-3, with D possibly TRBD1 on 5 matching bases. V was trimmed by 2 bases and J by 2 bases, leaving 11 bases between them. This CDR3 has 15 residues. The germline V gene encodes CDR1 MDHEN and CDR2 SYDVKM.